This T cell receptor (beta chain) is drawn from a study of OX40 agonist ivuxolimab in advanced cancers. Across the whole study: Patients achieving partial responses numbered three: one hepatocellular carcinoma case and two cutaneous melanoma cases.

From germline, CDR1 is LGHNA and CDR2 YNFKEQ. V lost 4 bases, J lost 0 bases, and 4 bases lay in between. The CDR3 has 13 residues. Data came from immunoSEQ multiplex PCR; TCRdb stores just in-frame clones and leaves some out. This sample carries over 10,000 clones, around 67% of them seen once, and the ten largest clones take more than 20%. This receptor was identified in an adult with an advanced solid tumor such as melanoma, head and neck, liver or kidney cancer. The V call is TRBV4-2, the J call TRBJ2-1; D gene unclear. This specimen was CD4+ or CD8+ T cells sorted from blood, taken in a trial of the OX40 agonist ivuxolimab. The chain's CDR3 is CASSLYSYNEQFF. For the CDR3, the DNA is TGTGCCAGCAGCCTTTACTCCTACAATGAGCAGTTCTTC.